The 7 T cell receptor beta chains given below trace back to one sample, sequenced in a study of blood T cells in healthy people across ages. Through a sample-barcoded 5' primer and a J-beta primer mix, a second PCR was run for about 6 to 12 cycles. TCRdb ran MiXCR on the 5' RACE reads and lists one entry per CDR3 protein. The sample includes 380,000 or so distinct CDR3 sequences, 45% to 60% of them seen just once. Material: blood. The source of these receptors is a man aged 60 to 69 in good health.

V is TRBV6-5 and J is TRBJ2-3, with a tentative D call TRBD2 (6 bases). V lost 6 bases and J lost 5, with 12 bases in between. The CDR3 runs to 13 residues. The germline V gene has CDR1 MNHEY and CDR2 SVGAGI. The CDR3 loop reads CASRGGPIDTQYF. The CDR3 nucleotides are TGTGCCAGCAGGGGGGGTCCTATAGATACGCAGTATTTT.

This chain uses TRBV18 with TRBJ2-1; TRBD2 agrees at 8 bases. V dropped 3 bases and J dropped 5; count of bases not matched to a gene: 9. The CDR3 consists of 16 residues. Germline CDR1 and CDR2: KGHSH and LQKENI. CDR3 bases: TGTGCCAGCTCACCTGGAGGGAAGCGGGAGAACAATGAGCAGTTCTTC. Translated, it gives CASSPGGKRENNEQFF. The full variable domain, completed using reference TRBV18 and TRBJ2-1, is NAGVMQNPRHLVRRRGQEARLRCSPMKGHSHVYWYRQLPEEGLKFMVYLQKENIIDESGMPKERFSAEFPKEGPSILRIQQVVRGDSAAYFCASSPGGKRENNEQFFGPGTRLTVL.

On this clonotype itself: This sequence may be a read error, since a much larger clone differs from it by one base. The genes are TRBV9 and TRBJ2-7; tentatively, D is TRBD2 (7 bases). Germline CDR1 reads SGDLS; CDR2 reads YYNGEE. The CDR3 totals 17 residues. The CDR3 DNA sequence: TGTGCCAGCAGCCGAGACCGGGGCGGGGGCGACTTCTACGAGCAGAACTTC. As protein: CASSRDRGGGDFYEQNF.

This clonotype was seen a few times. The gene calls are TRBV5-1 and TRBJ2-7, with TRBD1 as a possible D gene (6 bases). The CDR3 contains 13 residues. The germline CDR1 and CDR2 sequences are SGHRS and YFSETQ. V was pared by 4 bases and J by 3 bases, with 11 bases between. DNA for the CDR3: TGCGCCAGCAGCGACCTGACAGGCTACGAGCAGTACTTC. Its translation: CASSDLTGYEQYF.

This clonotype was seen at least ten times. CDR3: CASSRTSVETQYF. The CDR3 nucleotides read TGTGCCAGCAGCCGCACTAGCGTGGAGACCCAGTACTTC. The chain is built from TRBV6-6 and TRBJ2-5; 7 bases line up with TRBD2. V dropped 6 bases and J dropped 5; count of bases not matched to a gene: 6. The CDR3 sequence is 13 residues long. Germline V gives CDR1 MNHNY, CDR2 SVGAGI (reference sequence).

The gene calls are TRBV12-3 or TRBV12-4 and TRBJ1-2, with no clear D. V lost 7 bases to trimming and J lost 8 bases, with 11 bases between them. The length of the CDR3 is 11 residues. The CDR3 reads CASMRVGGYTF. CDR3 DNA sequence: TGTGCCAGCATGAGGGTGGGCGGCTACACCTTC.

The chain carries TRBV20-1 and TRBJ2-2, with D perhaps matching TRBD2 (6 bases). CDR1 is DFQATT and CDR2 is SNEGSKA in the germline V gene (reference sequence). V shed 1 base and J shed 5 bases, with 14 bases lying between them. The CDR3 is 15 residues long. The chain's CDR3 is CSARGRDLRTGELFF. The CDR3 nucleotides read TGCAGTGCTAGAGGGCGGGACCTGCGGACCGGGGAGCTGTTTTTT.